The 8 T cell receptor beta chains below come from one sample, sequenced in a study of human T cells and chemical hapten exposure (dated by TCRdb to the early 2020s). The library was obtained by RACE. The run used a NextSeq 500. TCRdb redid the processing of the public reads, applying fastp at Q25 and MiXCR, and retained in-frame beta chains. Rows are unified per CDR3 protein, each entry keeping the most common DNA and genes. The sample table records under 200,000 distinct CDR3 sequences; under 35% of these occur just once. About 2.8% of the sample comes from the top ten. The sample's time point label, in plain terms: pre-sensitization, week 0. Taken with the paper, the label for treatment or condition translates to: therapeutic diphenylcyclopropenone sensitization with weekly scalp DPC. The material sequenced was whole blood, taken in connection with sensitization to the hapten diphenylcyclopropenone (DPC). The receptors originated from a woman aged 30 to 39 with alopecia areata. Some clones in this sample may be carry-over from other donors' samples.

This clonotype showed up just once. One junction end disagrees with the germline gene, perhaps due to a read error. The rearrangement uses TRBV7-9 and TRBJ2-4, with 7 bases matching TRBD2. The CDR3 spans 20 residues. Germline V CDR1 and CDR2: SEHNR, FQNEAQ (reference sequence). The CDR3 loop reads CASTQWSGGRGNSAKNIQCF. The CDR3 bases are TGTGCCAGCACCCAATGGAGTGGCGGGAGAGGAAATTCAGCCAAAAACATTCAGTGCTTC.

This clonotype came up a few times. V and J are TRBV7-3 and TRBJ2-1; 8 nucleotides agree with TRBD1. V shed 5 bases and J 4 bases; nucleotides not matched to a gene: 4. CDR3 size: 14 residues. Germline V gene data show CDR1 as SGHTA and CDR2 as FQGTGA. In DNA, the CDR3 is TGTGCCAGCAGCCCCCGGACAGGGTACAATGAGCAGTTCTTC. It codes for CASSPRTGYNEQFF.

The J gene is TRBJ2-1, the V gene TRBV24-1; D is unresolved. Trimming pared 4 bases from V and 5 bases from J, leaving 11 bases between. The germline gives CDR1 KGHDR, CDR2 SFDVKD. The CDR3 consists of 14 residues. As DNA, the CDR3 is TGTGCCACCAGTGACCCCCCTGCCGACAATGAGCAGTTCTTC. Its protein product is CATSDPPADNEQFF.

A few counts support this clonotype. The chain uses TRBV29-1 and TRBJ2-1; D gene ambiguous. The CDR3 runs to 13 residues. Germline loops: CDR1 SQVTM, CDR2 ANQGSEA. V dropped 3 bases and J dropped 4 bases, with 10 bases sitting between them. CDR3: CSVDQQQYNEQFF. Here the CDR3 DNA reads TGCAGCGTTGACCAACAGCAGTACAATGAGCAGTTCTTC.

This chain joins TRBV10-3 and TRBJ1-4; 7 nucleotides align to TRBD1. The CDR3 is 13 amino acids. The V gene's germline CDR1 is ENHRY and CDR2 SYGVKD. The trim removed 6 bases at V and 6 bases at J, leaving 4 bases unmatched. CDR3 loop: CAISGTEDEKLFF. DNA of the CDR3: TGTGCCATCAGCGGGACAGAAGATGAAAAACTGTTTTTT.

This clonotype was detected a few times. The J gene is TRBJ2-7, the V gene TRBV28; TRBD1 aligns across 7 bases. CDR3 size: 15 residues. Germline CDR1 and CDR2: MDHEN and SYDVKM. The trim removed 3 bases at V and 7 bases at J, leaving 12 bases unmatched. Written as DNA, the CDR3 is TGTGCCAGCAGTTTGGCCGCACAGGGGCCGGGGGAGCAGTACTTC. It encodes CASSLAAQGPGEQYF. Looking up the rest from reference TRBV28 and TRBJ2-7 gives the full variable domain: DVKVTQSSRYLVKRTGEKVFLECVQDMDHENMFWYRQDPGLGLRLIYFSYDVKMKEKGDIPEGYSVSREKKERFSLILESASTNQTSMYLCASSLAAQGPGEQYFGPGTRLTVT.

The chain combines TRBV7-2 with TRBJ1-6, with TRBD1 matching over 10 bases. In germline, CDR1 is SGHTA, CDR2 FQGNSA. V was pared by 3 bases and J by 10 bases, with 3 bases of the junction left unmatched. CDR3 size: 14 residues. This CDR3 is CASSLGQGRSPLHF. CDR3 DNA sequence: TGTGCCAGCAGCTTGGGACAGGGGAGGTCACCCCTCCACTTT.

This clonotype was seen repeatedly, ten times or more. V usage is TRBV7-2 and J usage is TRBJ2-3; unclear D gene. Per germline, CDR1 SGHTA and CDR2 FQGNSA. The CDR3 totals 13 residues. V lost 4 bases, J lost 4 bases, and 9 bases lay in between. CDR3 nucleotide sequence: TGTGCCAGCAGCTCCCTGGTCGCAGATACGCAGTATTTT. Protein: CASSSLVADTQYF.